This TCR beta chain was identified during a study of regulatory T cells in long-lasting Graves disease. The time point is: newly diagnosed GD, antithyroid drugs for less than 3 months. Scientists built the TCR library using RNA that was extracted from PBMCs. With iRepertoire HTBI primers and Arm-PCR of CDR3 regions, TCR beta libraries were built. Original handling: Identification yielded some 65 TRBV and 15 or so TRBJ segments across samples. TCRdb reprocessed the multiplex PCR reads via MiXCR and lists one record per CDR3 protein. TCRdb, not the authors, supplied the V and J calls. The sample lists roughly 530,000 distinct CDR3 sequences; about 16% were seen once. This clonotype was seen repeatedly, ten times or more. This CDR3 comprises 15 residues. Germline V CDR1 and CDR2: MNHNS, SASEGT. Deletions cut 1 base from V and 0 bases from J, with 7 bases between. This sample also appeared in a second study, on T cells in Graves' hyperthyroidism and ophthalmopathy. From that second work: HTBI primers were used for first-round RT-PCR of the TCR CDR3.

Sequencing used peripheral blood mononuclear cells (PBMCs), obtained at new diagnosis, from a patient treated with antithyroid drugs. V is TRBV6-1 and J is TRBJ2-1; no clear D. This sequence originates from a woman aged 35-60 years with Graves disease. The CDR3 region is CASSEGYSSYNEQFF. The DNA for the CDR3 is TGTGCCAGCAGTGAAGGGTATAGCTCCTACAATGAGCAGTTCTTC.